The rows below give T cell receptor beta chains drawn from one sample of a study of T cell repertoires in cytomegalovirus infection. TCRdb independently ran MiXCR on the reads; one entry per CDR3 protein. Of around 540,000 distinct CDR3 sequences listed, more than 30% are singletons. No antigens are known for them. Sequencing used cultured PBMCs, obtained from culture after CMV antigen stimulation. These receptors originate from a human donor in good health (CMV status not recorded). Some clones in this sample may be carry-over from other donors' samples. Each CDR3 is given with its conserved first and last residue. The D gene is left open where the match is weak. Where a row states a size, it is once, few, many or the class of an expanded clone; other rows omit it.

d_call	v_call	j_call	clone_size	cdr3_nt	cdr3_aa
NA	TRBV7-9	TRBJ2-7	few	TGTGCCAGCAGCTCTCCTAGCGCGAGCTCCTACGAGCAGTACTTC	CASSSPSASSYEQYF
NA	TRBV12-3/TRBV12-4	TRBJ1-2	NA	TGTGCCAGCAGTTTACACGAACAGGGTTTGGCGCGCGGCTACACCTTC	CASSLHEQGLARGYTF
TRBD1	TRBV4-3	TRBJ1-2	NA	TGCGCCAGCAGCATAGACGGGGGACAGGGAACGAGCTACACCTTC	CASSIDGGQGTSYTF
TRBD1	TRBV12-3/TRBV12-4	TRBJ1-2	NA	TGTGCCAGCAGTCGGGAACAGGGGGCGCGTGGCTACACCTTC	CASSREQGARGYTF
NA	TRBV6-6	TRBJ2-5	NA	TGTGCCAGCGGACAATTTGTACAAGAGACCCAGTACTTC	CASGQFVQETQYF
TRBD1	TRBV28	TRBJ2-7	NA	TGTGCCAGCGGGATAGCGGGACAGGGGGCTGACGAGCAGTACTTC	CASGIAGQGADEQYF
TRBD1	TRBV6-2/TRBV6-3	TRBJ2-1	few	TGTGCCAGCAGTTACACCGGGACAGGAGACAATGAGCAGTTCTTC	CASSYTGTGDNEQFF
TRBD1	TRBV7-9	TRBJ2-2	NA	TGTGCCAGCAGCTTTTCCGGGACAGTCGTTACCGGGGAGCTGTTTTTT	CASSFSGTVVTGELFF
TRBD2	TRBV11-2	TRBJ2-1	few	TGTGCCAGCAGCGCACTAGCGGGAGAGAATGAGCAGTTCTTC	CASSALAGENEQFF
TRBD2	TRBV11-2	TRBJ2-3	few	TGTGCCAGCAGCTTATGGAGCAGCGGGAGTGGAGCAGATACGCAGTATTTT	CASSLWSSGSGADTQYF
NA	TRBV11-2	TRBJ2-7	NA	TGTGCCAGCAGCTTAATCAAGGAGAACGAGCAGTACTTC	CASSLIKENEQYF
NA	TRBV24-1	TRBJ1-5	NA	TGTGCCACCAGTGATGGTCTCCAGCCCCAGCATTTT	CATSDGLQPQHF
NA	TRBV5-1	TRBJ2-3	few	TGCGCCAGCAGCTTGGATTTTCGAATTAGCACAGATACGCAGTATTTT	CASSLDFRISTDTQYF
NA	TRBV11-2	TRBJ2-5	NA	TGTGCCAGCAGCCGGGCTTGGGGAGAGACCCAGTACTTC	CASSRAWGETQYF
NA	TRBV6-2/TRBV6-3	TRBJ1-5	NA	TGTGCCAGCAGTCCACACACCGGTTTAGGCAATCAGCCCCAGCATTTT	CASSPHTGLGNQPQHF
TRBD1	TRBV4-3	TRBJ1-4	few	TGCGCCAGCAGCCACCTACAGGGGGTTCGGGAAAAACTGTTTTTT	CASSHLQGVREKLFF
NA	TRBV7-9	TRBJ1-1	NA	TGTGCCAGCAGCTTCGAAAGCCGGAACACTGAAGCTTTCTTT	CASSFESRNTEAFF
NA	TRBV12-3/TRBV12-4	TRBJ2-1	few	TGTGCCAGCAGGGGGCACTTGGGAGGCTATGAGCAGTTCTTC	CASRGHLGGYEQFF
TRBD1	TRBV28	TRBJ2-3	NA	TGTGCCAGCAGTAGGGACAGGACCGATACGCAGTATTTT	CASSRDRTDTQYF
NA	TRBV7-9	TRBJ2-1	NA	TGTGCCAGCAGCTTAGCACCCCAAAGCTCCTACAATGAGCAGTTCTTC	CASSLAPQSSYNEQFF
TRBD1	TRBV5-8	TRBJ2-4	NA	TGTGCCAGCAGCTGGGGACAGGCCCCCGGGAACATTCAGTACTTC	CASSWGQAPGNIQYF
TRBD2	TRBV7-2	TRBJ2-7	NA	TGTGCCAGCAGCCCCGGACTAGCGTCCTACGAGCAGGACTTC	CASSPGLASYEQDF
NA	TRBV7-8	TRBJ2-5	few	TGTGCCAGCAGCTTAGCGAGGTCGGGCGGAGAGACCCAGTACTTC	CASSLARSGGETQYF
NA	TRBV7-8	TRBJ1-3	many	TGTGCCAGCAGCTTGAACAGGGCCACTGGAAACACCATATATTTT	CASSLNRATGNTIYF
NA	TRBV2	TRBJ2-1	NA	TGTGCCAGCAGTGAGGCTAGCGTCCGATTTGAGCAGTTCTTC	CASSEASVRFEQFF
TRBD1	TRBV6-1	TRBJ1-1	NA	TGTGCCAGCACCAAAGAAGAAGTACCGACAGGGGGAAGCGGGTACACTGAAGCTTTCTTT	CASTKEEVPTGGSGYTEAFF
NA	TRBV27	TRBJ2-1	NA	TGTGCCAGTATCTTCCGGATAACGGGTGAGCAGTTCTTC	CASIFRITGEQFF
NA	TRBV6-1	TRBJ1-1	NA	TGTGCCAGCAGATCCGAACAGGGTATCAACACTGAAGCTTTCTTT	CASRSEQGINTEAFF
NA	TRBV6-6	TRBJ2-4	few	TGTGCCAGCAGTTTTAGCGAAAAAAACATTCAGTACTTC	CASSFSEKNIQYF
NA	TRBV27	TRBJ2-1	NA	TGTGCCAGCAGTCCTCAGAACCGCCGGGGCAATGAGCAGTTCTTC	CASSPQNRRGNEQFF
TRBD2	TRBV29-1	TRBJ2-1	NA	TGCAGCGTTGCGCTAGCGGGAGGGGGGAATGAGCAGTTCTTC	CSVALAGGGNEQFF